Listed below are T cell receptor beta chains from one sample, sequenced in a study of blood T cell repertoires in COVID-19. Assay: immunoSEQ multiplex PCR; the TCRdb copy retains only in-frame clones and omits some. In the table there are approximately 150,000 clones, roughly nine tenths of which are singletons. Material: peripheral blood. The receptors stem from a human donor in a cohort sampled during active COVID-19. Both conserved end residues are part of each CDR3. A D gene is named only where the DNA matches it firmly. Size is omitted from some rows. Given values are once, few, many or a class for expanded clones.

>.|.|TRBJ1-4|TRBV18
TGTGCCAGCTCACCACCCCGGGGGGCGGCTAATGAAAAACTGTTTTTT
CASSPPRGAANEKLFF
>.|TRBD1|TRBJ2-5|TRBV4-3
TGCGCCAGCAGCCAAGCCTTGACAGGGGAAGAGACCCAGTACTTC
CASSQALTGEETQYF
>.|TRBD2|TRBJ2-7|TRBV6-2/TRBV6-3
TGTGCCAGCAGCGACGGGGGGGCCCTACGCTACGAGCAGTACTTC
CASSDGGALRYEQYF
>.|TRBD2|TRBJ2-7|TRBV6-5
TGTGCCAGCAGTTATCGGGGGGTCAGCTCCTACGAGCAGTACTTC
CASSYRGVSSYEQYF
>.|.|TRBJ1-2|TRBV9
TGTGCCAGCAGCGTAGGATCGGGAGGAGACTATGGCTACACCTTC
CASSVGSGGDYGYTF
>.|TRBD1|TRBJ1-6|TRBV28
TGTGCCACCAGGACAGGGGGCGTTAATTCACCCCTCCACTTT
CATRTGGVNSPLHF
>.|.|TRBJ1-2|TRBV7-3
TGTGCCAGCAGCCTCGCCGGGGGGACCCACTCTAACTATGGCTACACCTTC
CASSLAGGTHSNYGYTF
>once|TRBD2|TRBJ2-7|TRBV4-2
TGTGCCAGCAGCCAGGGACTAGCGGTATCTCAGGACTACGAGCAGTACTTC
CASSQGLAVSQDYEQYF
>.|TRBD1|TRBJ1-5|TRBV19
TGTGCCAGTCTCGACAGGGGGCGTAATCAGCCCCAGCATTTT
CASLDRGRNQPQHF
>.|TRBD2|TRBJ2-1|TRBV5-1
TGCGCCAGCAGCTTGGCCAGAGCGGGAGAAGAGTACAATGAGCAGTTCTTC
CASSLARAGEEYNEQFF
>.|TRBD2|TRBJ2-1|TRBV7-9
TGTGCCAGCAGCTTAGTCGGGGGGGCCGATGAGCAGTTCTTC
CASSLVGGADEQFF
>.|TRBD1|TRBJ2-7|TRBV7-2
TGTGCCAGCAGTTATCCGGGGACAGGGGACTCCTACGAGCAGTACTTC
CASSYPGTGDSYEQYF